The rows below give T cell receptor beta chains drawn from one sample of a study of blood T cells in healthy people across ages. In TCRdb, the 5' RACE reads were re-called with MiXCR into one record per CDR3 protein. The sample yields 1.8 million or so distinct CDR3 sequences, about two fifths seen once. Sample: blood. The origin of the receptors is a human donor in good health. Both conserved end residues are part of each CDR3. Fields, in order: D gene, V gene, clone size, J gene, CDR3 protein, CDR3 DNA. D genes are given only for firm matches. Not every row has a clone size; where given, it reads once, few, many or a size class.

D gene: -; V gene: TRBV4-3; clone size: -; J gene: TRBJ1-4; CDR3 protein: CASSQVEGVATNEKLFF; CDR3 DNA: TGCGCCAGCAGCCAAGTAGAGGGGGTTGCAACTAATGAAAAACTGTTTTTT
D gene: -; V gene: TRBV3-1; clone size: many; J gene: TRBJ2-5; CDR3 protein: CASSQIWDFQETQYF; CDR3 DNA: TGTGCCAGCAGCCAAATATGGGACTTCCAAGAGACCCAGTACTTC
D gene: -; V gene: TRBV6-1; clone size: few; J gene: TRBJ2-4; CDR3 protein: CASSEAQDSDIQYF; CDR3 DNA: TGTGCCAGCAGTGAGGCCCAGGATTCGGACATTCAGTACTTC
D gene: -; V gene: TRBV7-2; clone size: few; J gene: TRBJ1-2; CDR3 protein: CASSPSAGYAYGYTF; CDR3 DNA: TGTGCCAGCAGCCCCTCCGCGGGTTATGCCTATGGCTACACCTTC
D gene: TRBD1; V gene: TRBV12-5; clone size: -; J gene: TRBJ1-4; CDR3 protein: CASGVTGDKEKLFF; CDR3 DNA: TGTGCTAGTGGCGTTACAGGGGATAAAGAAAAACTGTTTTTT
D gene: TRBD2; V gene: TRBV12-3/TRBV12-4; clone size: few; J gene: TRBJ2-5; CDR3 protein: CASNAGRGGSETQYF; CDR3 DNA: TGTGCCAGCAACGCCGGCCGCGGGGGGTCAGAGACCCAGTACTTC
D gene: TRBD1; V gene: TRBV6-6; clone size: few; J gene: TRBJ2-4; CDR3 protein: CASSYSGRSGQLLEQYF; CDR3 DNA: TGTGCCAGCAGTTACTCAGGACGGTCGGGACAGCTTTTAGAGCAGTACTTC
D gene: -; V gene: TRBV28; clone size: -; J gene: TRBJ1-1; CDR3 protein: CASSFMSNTEAFF; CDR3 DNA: TGTGCCAGCAGTTTCATGTCGAACACCGAAGCTTTCTTT
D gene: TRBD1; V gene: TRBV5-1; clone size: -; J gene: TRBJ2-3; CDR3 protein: CASSFSGTGPDTQYF; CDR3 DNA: TGCGCCAGCAGCTTTTCCGGGACAGGCCCCGATACGCAGTATTTT
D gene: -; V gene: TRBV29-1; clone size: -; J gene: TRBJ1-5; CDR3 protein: CSVDQGRNQPQHF; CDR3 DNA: TGCAGCGTTGACCAGGGGCGCAATCAGCCCCAGCATTTT
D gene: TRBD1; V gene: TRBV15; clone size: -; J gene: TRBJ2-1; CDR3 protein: CATRRPGQGPNEQFF; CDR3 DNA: TGTGCCACCAGACGACCGGGACAGGGGCCCAATGAGCAGTTCTTC
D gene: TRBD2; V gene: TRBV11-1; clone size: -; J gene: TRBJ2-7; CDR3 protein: CASSISGGFAYEQYF; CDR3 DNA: TGTGCCAGCAGCATCAGCGGGGGGTTTGCCTACGAGCAGTACTTC
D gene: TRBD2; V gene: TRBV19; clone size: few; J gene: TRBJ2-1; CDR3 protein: CASSIGGGAYEQFF; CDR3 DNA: TGTGCCAGTAGTATTGGCGGGGGGGCCTATGAGCAGTTCTTC
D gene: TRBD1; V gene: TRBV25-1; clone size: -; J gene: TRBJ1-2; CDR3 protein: CASSKQGAGGYTF; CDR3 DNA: TGTGCCAGCAGTAAACAGGGGGCAGGAGGCTACACCTTC
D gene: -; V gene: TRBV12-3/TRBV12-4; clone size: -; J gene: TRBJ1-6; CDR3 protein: CASSGVFHSPLHF; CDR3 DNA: TGTGCCAGCTCAGGGGTCTTCCATTCACCCCTCCACTTT
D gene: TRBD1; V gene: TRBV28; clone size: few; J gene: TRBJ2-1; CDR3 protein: CASRRTGGRNEQFF; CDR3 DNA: TGTGCCAGCAGAAGGACAGGGGGACGGAATGAGCAGTTCTTC
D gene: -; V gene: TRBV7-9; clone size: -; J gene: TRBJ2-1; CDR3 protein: CASGFYRAVQQFF; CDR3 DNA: TGTGCCAGCGGCTTTTACAGGGCCGTTCAGCAGTTCTTC
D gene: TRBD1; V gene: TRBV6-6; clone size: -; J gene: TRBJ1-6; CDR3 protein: CASSGQGVSPLHF; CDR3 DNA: TGTGCCAGTTCGGGACAGGGAGTTTCACCCCTCCACTTT
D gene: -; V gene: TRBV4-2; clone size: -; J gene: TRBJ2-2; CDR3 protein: CASSQERGGYGELFF; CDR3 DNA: TGTGCCAGCAGCCAAGAGAGAGGGGGATACGGGGAGCTGTTTTTT
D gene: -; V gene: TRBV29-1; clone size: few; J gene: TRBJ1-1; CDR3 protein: CSVRRGPEAFF; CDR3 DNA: TGCAGCGTGAGGAGGGGTCCTGAAGCTTTCTTT
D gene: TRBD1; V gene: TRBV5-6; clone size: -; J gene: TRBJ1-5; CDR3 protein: CASSLQSGGRNQPQHF; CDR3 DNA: TGTGCCAGCAGCCTACAATCAGGGGGTCGCAATCAGCCCCAGCATTTT
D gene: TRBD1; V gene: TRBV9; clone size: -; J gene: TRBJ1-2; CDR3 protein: CASSVSEDGTAYYGYTF; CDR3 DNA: TGTGCCAGCAGCGTATCGGAGGACGGGACAGCCTACTATGGCTACACCTTC